What follows are 18 T cell receptor beta chains derived from one specimen sequenced in a study of blood T cell repertoires in COVID-19. Clones were sequenced by immunoSEQ multiplex PCR, and TCRdb holds only the in-frame ones, with some missing. The sample lists 95,000 to 120,000 clones; 85% to 90% were seen once. The sample comprised peripheral blood. Source of these receptors: a woman between 45 and 65 years old with acute or convalescent COVID-19.

This chain connects TRBV6-5 to TRBJ1-5, with D perhaps matching TRBD1 (5 bases). The CDR3 has 15 residues. V lost 4 bases and J lost 6, with 16 bases in between. Germline V gene data show CDR1 as MNHEY and CDR2 as SVGAGI. CDR3 region: CASSSGPLRGQPQHF. CDR3 bases: TGTGCCAGCAGTTCCGGGCCGTTAAGGGGTCAGCCCCAGCATTTT.

The chain carries TRBV28 and TRBJ1-3; 8 bases line up with TRBD1. J gave up 4 bases and V 3 bases, and 5 bases lay outside the gene matches. The CDR3 is 15 amino acids. The germline V gene encodes CDR1 MDHEN and CDR2 SYDVKM. The CDR3 sequence is CASSFRGPGGNTIYF. The CDR3 coding sequence is TGTGCCAGCAGTTTCAGGGGGCCAGGAGGAAACACCATATATTTT. The complete variable domain, with remaining parts taken from reference TRBV28 and TRBJ1-3, reads DVKVTQSSRYLVKRTGEKVFLECVQDMDHENMFWYRQDPGLGLRLIYFSYDVKMKEKGDIPEGYSVSREKKERFSLILESASTNQTSMYLCASSFRGPGGNTIYFGEGSWLTVV.

V is TRBV14 and J is TRBJ1-6; TRBD1 matches at 10 bases. This CDR3 has 15 amino acids. With V trimmed by 4 bases and J by 7 bases, 4 bases remained unmatched. Germline CDR1 and CDR2: SGHDN and FVKESK. The CDR3 DNA reads TGTGCCAGCAGCCTCCGGGACAGGGGAAATTCACCCCTCCACTTT. Translating gives CASSLRDRGNSPLHF.

The chain combines TRBV2 with TRBJ2-7; 13 nucleotides agree with TRBD2. Germline trimming cut 10 bases from V and 7 bases from J; bases unmatched to any gene: 7. Germline V gives CDR1 SNHLY, CDR2 FYNNEI. The CDR3 contains 13 residues. The CDR3: CATSGLAGNEQYF. The CDR3, as DNA: TGTGCCACATCGGGACTAGCGGGAAATGAGCAGTACTTC.

The J gene is TRBJ2-1, the V gene TRBV7-9, with 10 bases matching TRBD2. The CDR3 has 14 amino acids. Losses at the gene ends were 4 bases for V and 9 bases for J; bases not matched to a gene: 6. Germline lookup yields CDR1 SEHNR and CDR2 FQNEAQ (reference sequence). CDR3 loop: CASSSLAGAVEQFF. The CDR3 DNA reads TGTGCCAGCAGCTCGCTAGCGGGAGCGGTTGAGCAGTTCTTC.

The J gene is TRBJ2-1, the V gene TRBV9; 7 bases match TRBD1. The germline CDR1 and CDR2 sequences are SGDLS and YYNGEE. V lost 3 bases to trimming and J lost 2 bases; unmatched junction nucleotides: 5. This CDR3 contains 15 residues. CDR3: CASSDNRGAYNEQFF. The CDR3 region has the DNA TGTGCCAGCAGCGATAACAGGGGAGCCTACAATGAGCAGTTCTTC.

This sequence joins TRBV7-2 and TRBJ1-6; 9 bases match TRBD1. CDR3 length equals 16 residues. Trimming took 4 bases from V and 6 from J; bases not matched to a gene: 7. Per the germline V gene, CDR1 is SGHTA and CDR2 is FQGNSA. The CDR3 coding sequence is TGTGCCAGCAGCTCAACAGGGGGCGCGGTTAATTCACCCCTCCACTTT. Translating it yields CASSSTGGAVNSPLHF.

This rearrangement joins TRBV25-1 to TRBJ2-1; 8 nucleotides agree with TRBD1. CDR3 length equals 15 residues. V trimming: 6 bases; J trimming: 1 base; junction bases outside the gene matches: 5. The germline gives CDR1 MGHDK, CDR2 SYGVNS. CDR3 residues: CASRLQGGSYNEQFF. The CDR3 DNA reads TGTGCCAGCAGATTACAGGGGGGATCCTACAATGAGCAGTTCTTC.

V gene TRBV7-9 combines with J gene TRBJ2-1, with 11 bases aligning to TRBD2. Trimming cost V 4 bases and J 2 bases; bases outside gene matches: 4. This CDR3 has 16 residues. The germline V gene encodes CDR1 SEHNR and CDR2 FQNEAQ (reference sequence). The CDR3 nucleotides read TGTGCCAGCAGCTCGGCGACTAGCGGGACCTACAATGAGCAGTTCTTC. Its translation: CASSSATSGTYNEQFF.

V is TRBV7-9 and J is TRBJ1-2; D is possibly TRBD1 (6 bases). From germline, CDR1 is SEHNR and CDR2 FQNEAQ (reference sequence). This CDR3 contains 15 residues. Deletions cut 8 bases from V and 1 base from J, with 17 bases between. CDR3 nucleotide sequence: TGTGCCAGCGCTAGAACTCCACAGGGTAACTATGGCTACACCTTC. Protein: CASARTPQGNYGYTF.

The V gene is TRBV6-2 or TRBV6-3, the J gene TRBJ2-5; 9 bases match TRBD2. Trimming cost V 6 bases and J 2 bases; bases outside gene matches: 7. This CDR3 region has 15 residues. The germline V gene encodes CDR1 MNHEY and CDR2 SVGEGT. CDR3 DNA: TGTGCCAGCAGCCCCCATCTAGCGGGGCAAGAGACCCAGTACTTC. It encodes CASSPHLAGQETQYF.

The rearrangement links TRBV29-1 to TRBJ1-2; D not certain. The CDR3 runs 13 residues. Trimming took off 7 bases at V and 4 bases at J, with 16 bases between the two ends. Germline-derived CDR1 and CDR2 are SQVTM and ANQGSEA. The CDR3 region has the DNA TGCAGCGCGTCGGCGGGAGAGGGCTATGGCTACACCTTC. It encodes CSASAGEGYGYTF.

The V gene is TRBV30, the J gene TRBJ1-6, with unresolved D. V was clipped by 2 bases and J by 10 bases, with 15 bases between them. Looked up from germline, CDR1 is GTSNPN and CDR2 is SVGIG (reference sequence). The CDR3 covers 14 residues. For the CDR3, the DNA is TGTGCCTGGAGTCCGCCTGGAGGGAGATCACCCCTCCACTTT. Translation gives CAWSPPGGRSPLHF.

The V and J genes are TRBV9 and TRBJ1-6; D possibly corresponds to TRBD1 (5 bases). CDR1 is SGDLS and CDR2 is YYNGEE in the germline V gene. Trimming removed 4 bases from V and 5 bases from J, with 13 bases in between. The CDR3 length is 15 residues. This CDR3 reads CASSPRQSHNSPLHF. CDR3 bases: TGTGCCAGCAGCCCCAGACAGTCTCATAATTCACCCCTCCACTTT.

V and J are TRBV5-1 and TRBJ2-5, with 8 positions matching TRBD1. J was trimmed by 1 base and V by 4 bases; bases with no gene match: 6. Germline assignment: CDR1 SGHRS and CDR2 YFSETQ. The CDR3 is 15 amino acids. CDR3 residues: CASSIGQGLQETQYF. CDR3 DNA sequence: TGCGCCAGCAGCATAGGACAGGGACTCCAAGAGACCCAGTACTTC.

The chain is built from TRBV11-2 and TRBJ2-2; tentatively, D is TRBD2 (6 bases). This CDR3 has 16 amino acids. Germline-derived CDR1 and CDR2 are SGHAT and FQNNGV. With 5 bases removed from V and 2 bases from J, the gap between germline ends came to 15 bases. The CDR3 nucleotides are TGTGCCAGCAGCCCACCCTTTAGCGGAAACACCGGGGAGCTGTTTTTT. Its translation: CASSPPFSGNTGELFF.

J is TRBJ1-2 and V is TRBV2; D gene uncertain. Germline CDR1 reads SNHLY; CDR2 reads FYNNEI. The CDR3 loop spans 13 amino acids. Trimming left V 6 bases short and J 4 bases short, with 12 bases between. The CDR3 region is CASSWTGFYGYTF. In DNA form, the CDR3 reads TGTGCCAGCAGCTGGACGGGGTTCTATGGCTACACCTTC.

The V call is TRBV24-1, the J call TRBJ2-5; tentatively, D is TRBD2 (6 bases). The CDR3 sequence is 16 residues long. Trimming took off 0 bases at V and 5 bases at J, with 15 bases between the two ends. Per the germline V gene, CDR1 is KGHDR and CDR2 is SFDVKD. CDR3 sequence (DNA): TGTGCCACCAGTGATTTGATAACGGGCGGGATCGAGACCCAGTACTTC. Amino acid sequence: CATSDLITGGIETQYF.